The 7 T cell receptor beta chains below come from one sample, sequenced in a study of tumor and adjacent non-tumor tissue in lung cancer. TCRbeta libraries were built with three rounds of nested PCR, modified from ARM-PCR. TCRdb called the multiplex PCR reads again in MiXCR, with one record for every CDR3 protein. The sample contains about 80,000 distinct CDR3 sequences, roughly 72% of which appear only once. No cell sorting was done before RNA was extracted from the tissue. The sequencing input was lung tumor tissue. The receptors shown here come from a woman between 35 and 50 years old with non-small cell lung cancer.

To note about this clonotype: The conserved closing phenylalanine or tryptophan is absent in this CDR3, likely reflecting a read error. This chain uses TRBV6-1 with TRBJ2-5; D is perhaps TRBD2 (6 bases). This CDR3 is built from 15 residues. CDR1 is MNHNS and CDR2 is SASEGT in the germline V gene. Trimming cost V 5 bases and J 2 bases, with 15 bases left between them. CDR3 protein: CASSLSSEGQETQYV. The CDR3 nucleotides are TGTGCCAGCAGTCTTTCTAGCGAGGGACAAGAGACCCAGTACGTC.

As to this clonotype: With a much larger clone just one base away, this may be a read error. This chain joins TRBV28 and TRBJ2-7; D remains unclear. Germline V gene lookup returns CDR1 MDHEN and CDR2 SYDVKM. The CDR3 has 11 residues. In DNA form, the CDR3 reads TGTGTCACTGGCGACACCTACGAGCAGTACTTC. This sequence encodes CVTGDTYEQYF.

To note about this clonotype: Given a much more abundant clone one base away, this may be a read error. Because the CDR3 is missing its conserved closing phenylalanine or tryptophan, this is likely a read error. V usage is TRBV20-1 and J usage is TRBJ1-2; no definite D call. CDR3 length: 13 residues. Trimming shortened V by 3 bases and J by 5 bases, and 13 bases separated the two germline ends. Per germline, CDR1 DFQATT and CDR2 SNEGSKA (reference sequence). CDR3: CSASGINHYGYTL. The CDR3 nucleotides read TGCAGTGCTAGTGGGATAAACCATTATGGCTACACCTTA.

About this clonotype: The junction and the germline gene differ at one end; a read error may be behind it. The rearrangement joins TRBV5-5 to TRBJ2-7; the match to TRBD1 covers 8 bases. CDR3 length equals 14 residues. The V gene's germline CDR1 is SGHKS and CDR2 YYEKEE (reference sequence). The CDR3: CASNTGTGPYEQCF. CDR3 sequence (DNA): TGTGCCAGCAACACCGGGACAGGCCCCTACGAGCAGTGCTTC.

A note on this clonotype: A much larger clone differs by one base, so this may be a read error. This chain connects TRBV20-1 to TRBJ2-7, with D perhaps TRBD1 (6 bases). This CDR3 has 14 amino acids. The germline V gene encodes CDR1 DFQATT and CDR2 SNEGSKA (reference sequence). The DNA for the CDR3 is TGCAGTACTAGTACCGGGACACTAGGGTACGAGCAGTACTTC. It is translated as CSTSTGTLGYEQYF.

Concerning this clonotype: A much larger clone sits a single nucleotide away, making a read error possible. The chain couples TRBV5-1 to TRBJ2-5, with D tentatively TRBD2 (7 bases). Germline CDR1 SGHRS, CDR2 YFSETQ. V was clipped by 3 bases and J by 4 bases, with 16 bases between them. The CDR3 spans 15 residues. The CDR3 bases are TGCGCCAGCAGCTCGACGGGCGGGGGCCTAGAGACCCAGTACTTC. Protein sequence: CASSSTGGGLETQYF.

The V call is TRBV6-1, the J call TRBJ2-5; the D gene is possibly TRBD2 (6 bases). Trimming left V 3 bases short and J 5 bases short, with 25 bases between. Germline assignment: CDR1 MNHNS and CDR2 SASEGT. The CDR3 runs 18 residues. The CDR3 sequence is CASSDLGPDYRRLETQYF. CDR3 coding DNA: TGTGCCAGCAGTGATCTTGGACCGGACTACCGCCGCCTGGAGACCCAGTACTTC.